Below, 7 T cell receptor beta chains from the same sample are listed, as sequenced in a study of cytomegalovirus exposure and HLA in healthy donors. 13 Jbeta primers and 60 Vbeta primers were used for the PCR. Clones were read by immunoSEQ multiplex PCR, and TCRdb kept only the in-frame ones, dropping some. The data contain fewer than 250,000 clones, about 80% of them singletons. The sample taken for sequencing was PBMCs. The receptors were sampled from a man aged 35 to 55 in good health and CMV-seronegative.

The rearrangement links TRBV10-1 to TRBJ2-2; D unresolved. CDR1 is WNHNN and CDR2 is SYGVQD in the germline V gene (reference sequence). This CDR3 is 14 amino acids long. Trimming shortened V by 2 bases and J by 3 bases, and 7 bases separated the two germline ends. The CDR3 here is CASSESRYTGELFF. CDR3 bases: TGCGCCAGCAGTGAGAGCCGGTACACCGGGGAGCTGTTTTTT.

The J gene is TRBJ2-5, the V gene TRBV2, with 8 nucleotides matching TRBD2. V was clipped by 4 bases and J by 5 bases; unmatched bases: 9. Germline V gene lookup returns CDR1 SNHLY and CDR2 FYNNEI. The CDR3 contains 15 residues. Here the CDR3 reads CASSVMRGAGETQYF. The CDR3 coding sequence is TGTGCCAGCAGTGTCATGCGGGGGGCCGGGGAGACCCAGTACTTC. The full variable domain, with the rest looked up from reference TRBV2 and TRBJ2-5, is EPEVTQTPSHQVTQMGQEVILRCVPISNHLYFYWYRQILGQKVEFLVSFYNNEISEKSEIFDDQFSVERPDGSNFTLKIRSTKLEDSAMYFCASSVMRGAGETQYFGPGTRLLVL.

This clone occurred a few times. The chain carries TRBV15 and TRBJ2-6; 7 bases line up with TRBD1. Germline V gene data show CDR1 as LNHNV and CDR2 as YYDKDF (reference sequence). Germline trimming cut 0 bases from V and 4 bases from J; bases unmatched to any gene: 3. The CDR3 has 16 residues. Here the CDR3 DNA reads TGTGCCACCAGCAGAGAGACAGGGACCGGGGCCAACGTCCTGACTTTC. Its translation: CATSRETGTGANVLTF.

The chain employs TRBV30 and TRBJ2-1; 7 positions agree with TRBD1. The V and J ends lost 2 bases and 4 bases, in that order; junction bases with no gene match: 5. CDR1 is GTSNPN, CDR2 SVGIG, per germline (reference sequence). The CDR3 covers 14 residues. The CDR3 region is CAWSRDSGYNEQFF. The CDR3 DNA is TGTGCCTGGAGTCGGGACAGCGGATACAATGAGCAGTTCTTC.

Remarks on this clone: A read error may produce the germline difference seen at one junction end. The chain couples TRBV10-3 to TRBJ1-1, with 7 nucleotides matching TRBD1. Germline CDR1 reads ENHRY; CDR2 reads SYGVKD. This CDR3 spans 13 amino acids. Here the CDR3 DNA reads TGTGCCAGTAGGGGACAGTTGAAAACTGAAGCTTTCTTT. This encodes CASRGQLKTEAFF.

The chain joins TRBV18 to TRBJ2-1; 7 nucleotides match TRBD1. The CDR3 has 14 residues. Per germline, CDR1 KGHSH and CDR2 LQKENI. Losses at the gene ends were 5 bases for V and 5 bases for J; bases not matched to a gene: 6. CDR3 coding DNA: TGTGCCAGCTCAAAGACAGGGCTAAACAATGAGCAGTTCTTC. Translating gives CASSKTGLNNEQFF. The whole variable domain, filled in from reference TRBV18 and TRBJ2-1, reads NAGVMQNPRHLVRRRGQEARLRCSPMKGHSHVYWYRQLPEEGLKFMVYLQKENIIDESGMPKERFSAEFPKEGPSILRIQQVVRGDSAAYFCASSKTGLNNEQFFGPGTRLTVL.

This clone has a handful of counts. V is TRBV2 and J is TRBJ1-1; tentatively, D is TRBD1 (6 bases). The germline gives CDR1 SNHLY, CDR2 FYNNEI. The CDR3 totals 15 residues. V shed 0 bases and J shed 1 base, with 9 bases lying between them. CDR3 DNA sequence: TGTGCCAGCAGTGAAGCGGGGACAAGGAACACTGAAGCTTTCTTT. It yields the protein CASSEAGTRNTEAFF.